Listed here are 8 T cell receptor beta chains from one sample, sequenced in a study of blood T cells in healthy people across ages. A second PCR of 7 to 11 cycles used a sample-barcoded 5' primer and a J-beta primer mix. TCRdb reanalysed the 5' RACE reads using MiXCR and keeps one entry per CDR3 protein. The sample holds roughly 1.9 million distinct CDR3 sequences, around 42% seen once. The sample consisted of blood. Receptors were obtained from a human donor in good health.

This clonotype was detected only a few times. The gene calls are TRBV18 and TRBJ2-5; D not certain. CDR1 is KGHSH, CDR2 LQKENI, per germline. This CDR3 region has 13 residues. The ends were cut back, 3 bases at V and 3 bases at J, with 8 bases in the middle. CDR3 loop: CASSPGAEETQYF. DNA for the CDR3: TGTGCCAGCTCACCCGGCGCCGAAGAGACCCAGTACTTC.

Only a few counts were recorded for this clonotype. V and J are TRBV5-1 and TRBJ2-1, with no clear D. V was pared by 9 bases and J by 6 bases, with 16 bases between. This CDR3 is built from 13 residues. The V gene's germline CDR1 is SGHRS and CDR2 YFSETQ. The CDR3 loop is CATQVGPPNEQFF. The CDR3 region has the DNA TGCGCCACCCAGGTCGGGCCCCCCAATGAGCAGTTCTTC.

J is TRBJ2-1 and V is TRBV5-6; D perhaps matches TRBD2 (5 bases). The length of the CDR3 is 15 residues. Germline V gives CDR1 SGHDT, CDR2 YYEEEE. V was cut by 1 base and J by 0 bases, with 8 bases left in between. This CDR3 reads CASSLIAGSYNEQFF. The CDR3 region has the DNA TGTGCCAGCAGCTTGATTGCGGGCTCCTACAATGAGCAGTTCTTC.

The J gene is TRBJ1-2, the V gene TRBV6-6, with a weak D call TRBD1 (6 bases). The ends were cut back, 2 bases at V and 0 bases at J, with 16 bases in the middle. Germline V gene lookup returns CDR1 MNHNY and CDR2 SVGAGI (reference sequence). CDR3 length equals 17 residues. CDR3: CASSYTQRTVTNYGYTF. The CDR3 region has the DNA TGTGCCAGCAGTTACACTCAACGGACAGTCACTAACTATGGCTACACCTTC.

This clonotype has just a few counts. This chain connects TRBV5-1 to TRBJ2-7; D ambiguous. The DNA end favors TRBJ2-5, so the J call may be wrong. This CDR3 has 13 residues. Germline-derived CDR1 and CDR2 are SGHRS and YFSETQ. CDR3 sequence: CASRTIGDETQYF. The CDR3 coding sequence is TGCGCCAGCAGAACCATAGGAGACGAGACCCAGTACTTC.

The chain recombines TRBV20-1 with TRBJ2-5; unclear D gene. From germline, CDR1 is DFQATT and CDR2 SNEGSKA (reference sequence). This CDR3 comprises 17 residues. Between the trimmed V and J ends, which lost 6 bases and 2 bases, there was a span of 25 bases. In nucleotides, the CDR3 is TGCAGTGCCAGACCAACCCGGGCCCTGAGATCGCAAGAGACCCAGTACTTC. Translation: CSARPTRALRSQETQYF.

The chain links TRBV12-3 or TRBV12-4 to TRBJ1-5; D might be TRBD1 (6 bases). Trimming shortened V by 10 bases and J by 6 bases, and 28 bases separated the two germline ends. This CDR3 contains 17 residues. CDR3 region: CANRTGNSPYGGQPQHF. The CDR3 nucleotides read TGTGCCAACAGAACAGGGAACTCCCCATACGGGGGTCAGCCCCAGCATTTT.

This clonotype was picked up a small number of times. This sequence joins TRBV15 and TRBJ1-1; D is undetermined. CDR3 size: 21 residues. Trimming removed 1 base from V and 0 bases from J, with 27 bases in between. The germline CDR1 and CDR2 sequences are LNHNV and YYDKDF (reference sequence). The CDR3 DNA reads TGTGCCACCAGCAGAGGCCCCTCAGGAAAAAAAACCAATAGAATGAACACTGAAGCTTTCTTT. Its translation is CATSRGPSGKKTNRMNTEAFF.